The present T cell receptor (beta chain) was sequenced within a study of radiotherapy plus CTLA-4 blockade in lung cancer. Study results and limitations: Radiotherapy with ipilimumab was followed by blood expansion of tumor-derived clones.

Concerning this clone itself: What it recognizes is unknown.

Patients in the study, people with chemo-refractory metastatic non-small-cell lung cancer, received focal radiation plus ipilimumab CTLA-4 blockade. Profiling relied on immunoSEQ multiplex PCR, and the TCRdb table lists in-frame clones only, not all of them. The sample contains about 97,000 clones, about four fifths of which appear only once. The germline V and J ends were trimmed by 2 bases and 0 bases, with 9 bases remaining between them. The CDR3 length is 14 residues. Germline CDR1 and CDR2: SQVTM and ANQGSEA. This chain uses TRBV29-1 with TRBJ2-3; possible D gene TRBD2, 6 bases. This receptor was identified in a human donor with non-small cell lung cancer who had a partial response to radiotherapy plus ipilimumab. Some clones in this sample may be carry-over from other donors' samples. Sample: peripheral blood, taken from a patient treated with radiotherapy plus ipilimumab. CDR3 region: CSVEPGRSTDTQYF. In DNA form, the CDR3 reads TGCAGCGTTGAACCCGGGAGAAGCACAGATACGCAGTATTTT.